This T cell receptor (beta chain) comes out of a study of shared clonotypes between healthy human individuals. The study's findings and limits: Sampling included only blood; tissue repertoires likely differ.

CDR3 length equals 16 residues. The germline gives CDR1 MDHEN, CDR2 SYDVKM. The V end lost 6 bases, the J end lost 0 bases, and 12 bases lay between the germline ends. An assay was performed, and its level was deep. Sequenced by immunoSEQ multiplex PCR; TCRdb stores in-frame clones only, minus some. The sample includes under 1,100,000 clones, about 75% of them seen just once. Concerning this clone itself: Its antigen is not known.

This clonotype originated in a man aged 18-30 years in good health. The specimen sequenced was memory CD4+ T cells sorted from blood. Subset given: CD45RA-negative fraction. The chain carries TRBV28 and TRBJ1-6, with D hard to call. The CDR3 here is CASSSVGTSYNSPLHF. The CDR3 bases are TGTGCCAGCAGCTCAGTTGGTACCTCCTATAATTCACCCCTCCACTTT.